This TCR beta chain comes out of a study of graft-versus-host responses after intestinal transplantation. Study as a whole: Every recipient had anti-thymocyte globulin induction and roughly three years of tacrolimus plus steroids. Study-wide results and caveats: The highest levels of circulating GvH clones went along with early declines in HvG clones after transplant. GvH clones appeared in recipient marrow, some first in ileum or blood.

The length of the CDR3 is 13 residues. Germline V CDR1 and CDR2: SGHDN, FVKESK. As for this clone: Its antigen is unknown.

Lymphocytes (intraepithelial and lamina propria) were released by processing the graft tissue. Assay used: immunoSEQ multiplex PCR; TCRdb lists only in-frame clones, some missing. Counted here are around 16,000 clones, roughly three quarters occurring once; the ten biggest clones make up roughly 8%. This sample comprised ileum tissue, obtained approximately 420 days after intestinal transplant. The chain links TRBV14 to TRBJ2-5; D is uncertain. The end of the DNA fits TRBJ2-7 better, so the J call may be wrong. The receptor comes from a human patient who received an intestinal transplant, so some T cells may come from the graft donor. In DNA, the CDR3 is TGTGCCAGCAGCCAAGCGGCAGATTACGAGCAGTACTTC. The encoded protein is CASSQAADYEQYF.